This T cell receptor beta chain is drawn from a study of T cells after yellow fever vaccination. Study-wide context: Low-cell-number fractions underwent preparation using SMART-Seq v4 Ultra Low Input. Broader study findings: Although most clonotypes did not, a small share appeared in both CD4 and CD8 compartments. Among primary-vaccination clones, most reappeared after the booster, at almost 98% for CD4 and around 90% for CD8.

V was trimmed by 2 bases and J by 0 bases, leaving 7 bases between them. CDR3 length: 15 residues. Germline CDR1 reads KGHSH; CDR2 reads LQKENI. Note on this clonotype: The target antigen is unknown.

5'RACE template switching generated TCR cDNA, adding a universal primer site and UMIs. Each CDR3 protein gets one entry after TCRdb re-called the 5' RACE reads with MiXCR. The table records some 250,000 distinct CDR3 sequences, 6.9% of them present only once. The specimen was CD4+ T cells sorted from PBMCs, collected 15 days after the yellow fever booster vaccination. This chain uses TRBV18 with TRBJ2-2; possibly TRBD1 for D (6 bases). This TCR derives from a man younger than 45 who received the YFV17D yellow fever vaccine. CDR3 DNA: TGTGCCAGCTCACCAAAGGGGGCGAACACCGGGGAGCTGTTTTTT. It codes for CASSPKGANTGELFF.